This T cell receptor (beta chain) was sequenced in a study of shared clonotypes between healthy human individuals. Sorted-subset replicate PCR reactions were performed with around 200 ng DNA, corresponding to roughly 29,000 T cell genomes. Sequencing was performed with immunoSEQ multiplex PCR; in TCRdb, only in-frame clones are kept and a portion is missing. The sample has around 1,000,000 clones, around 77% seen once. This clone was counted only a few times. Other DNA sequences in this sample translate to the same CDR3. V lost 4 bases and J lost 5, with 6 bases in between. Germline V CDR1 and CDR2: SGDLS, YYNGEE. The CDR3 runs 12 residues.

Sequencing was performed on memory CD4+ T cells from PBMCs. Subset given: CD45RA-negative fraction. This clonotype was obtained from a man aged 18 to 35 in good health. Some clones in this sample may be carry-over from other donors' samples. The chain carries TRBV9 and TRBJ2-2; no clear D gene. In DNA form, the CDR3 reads TGTGCCAGCAGCCCTGGTACCGGGGAGCTGTTTTTT. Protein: CASSPGTGELFF. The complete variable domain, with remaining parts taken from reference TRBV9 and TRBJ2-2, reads DSGVTQTPKHLITATGQRVTLRCSPRSGDLSVYWYQQSLDQGLQFLIQYYNGEERAKGNILERFSAQQFPDLHSELNLSSLELGDSALYFCASSPGTGELFFGEGSRLTVL.